This T cell receptor beta chain came from a study of cytomegalovirus exposure and HLA in healthy donors. General study points: It was taken for granted in presence/absence analyses that sequencing depth across donors was roughly uniform. Analyzed later, association rates of TCRs varied across HLA loci, with DRB1 most and HLA-C fewest. Later analysis indicated greater clonal expansion among HLA-associated TCR beta chains than among equally common other chains. Both high specificity and high sensitivity reportedly marked the classifier's diagnosis of cytomegalovirus status.

In the PCR, 60 Vbeta and 13 Jbeta primers were used. Some clones are missing from TCRdb's copy, which holds only in-frame ones; the method was immunoSEQ multiplex PCR. Here the sample spans 150,000 to 200,000 clones, roughly 77% being singletons. The CDR3 has 15 amino acids. With 5 bases removed from V and 4 bases from J, the gap between germline ends came to 17 bases. CDR1 and CDR2 (germline): SGHTA, FQGNSA. A word on this clone: Its target is unknown.

The chain uses TRBV7-2 and TRBJ2-5; D perhaps matches TRBD1 (6 bases). This receptor was identified in a woman aged 45-65 years in good health and CMV-seronegative. The specimen sequenced was PBMCs. The CDR3, as DNA: TGTGCCAGCAGCCTCGGGACCGCCAGGGGAGAGACCCAGTACTTC. Protein sequence: CASSLGTARGETQYF.